Listed below are T cell receptor beta chains from one sample, sequenced in a study of human T cells and chemical hapten exposure. TCRdb itself ran the RACE reads through MiXCR, one entry per CDR3 protein. The top ten hold about 6% of the sample, which has 350,000 to 400,000 distinct CDR3 sequences, 6% to 7% seen once. Sequencing was performed on whole blood, taken in connection with sensitization to the hapten diphenylcyclopropenone (DPC). The receptor source for this set is a woman younger than 30 with alopecia areata. Some clones in this sample may be carry-over from other donors' samples. Each CDR3 is given with its conserved first and last residue. The D gene is left open where the match is weak. Rows give clone size only sometimes, using once, few, many, or a class for an expanded clone.

CDR3 length,clone size,J gene,D gene,V gene,CDR3 protein,CDR3 DNA
13,NA,TRBJ2-5,TRBD2,TRBV29-1,CSVAAGGLETQYF,TGCAGCGTTGCGGCGGGGGGGCTTGAGACCCAGTACTTC
14,NA,TRBJ2-7,TRBD1,TRBV7-6,CASSPDRVSYEQYF,TGTGCCAGCAGCCCCGACAGGGTTTCATACGAGCAGTACTTC
17,few,TRBJ2-4,TRBD2,TRBV3-1,CASSQEHGGGAGNIQYF,TGTGCCAGCAGCCAAGAGCACGGCGGGGGGGCCGGAAACATTCAGTACTTC
14,many,TRBJ1-1,TRBD1,TRBV7-9,CASSLEQGYTEAFF,TGTGCCAGCAGCTTAGAACAGGGGTACACTGAAGCTTTCTTT
15,few,TRBJ2-5,NA,TRBV6-1,CASIAPLLEGQTQYF,TGTGCCAGCATCGCCCCCCTGCTTGAGGGTCAGACCCAGTACTTC
13,few,TRBJ2-7,NA,TRBV6-1,CASSEDPSGWQYF,TGTGCCAGCAGTGAAGACCCCTCTGGGTGGCAGTACTTC
15,NA,TRBJ1-1,NA,TRBV6-1,CASSEGGRINTEAFF,TGTGCCAGCAGTGAAGGAGGCAGGATTAACACTGAAGCTTTCTTT
12,NA,TRBJ1-5,NA,TRBV24-1,CANRVFSQPQHF,TGTGCCAACAGGGTTTTCAGTCAGCCCCAGCATTTT
16,many,TRBJ1-6,TRBD1,TRBV12-3/TRBV12-4,CASTIGTARSDSPLHF,TGTGCCAGCACCATAGGGACAGCTCGATCGGATTCACCCCTCCACTTT
15,few,TRBJ2-5,TRBD1,TRBV7-2,CASSAYRGLGETQYF,TGTGCCAGCAGCGCGTACAGGGGGTTGGGAGAGACCCAGTACTTC
16,NA,TRBJ2-2,TRBD1,TRBV5-1,CASRRGTGTNTGELFF,TGCGCCAGCAGACGCGGGACAGGGACGAACACCGGGGAGCTGTTTTTT
13,NA,TRBJ2-6,NA,TRBV2,CASSFLGANVLTF,TGTGCCAGCAGCTTTCTCGGGGCCAACGTCCTGACTTTC
18,many,TRBJ1-1,TRBD1,TRBV29-1,CSVVLDRALFVGNTEAFF,TGCAGCGTTGTACTCGACAGGGCGCTTTTTGTCGGGAACACTGAAGCTTTCTTT
16,few,TRBJ1-5,TRBD1,TRBV20-1,CSARDHHQGGVQPQHF,TGCAGTGCTAGAGATCATCATCAGGGGGGAGTTCAGCCCCAGCATTTT
13,many,TRBJ1-2,NA,TRBV7-9,CASSPQGYAGYTF,TGTGCCAGCAGCCCACAGGGCTACGCTGGCTACACCTTC
12,many,TRBJ1-1,NA,TRBV20-1,CSASRGTTEAFF,TGCAGTGCTAGTCGTGGGACCACTGAAGCTTTCTTT
13,few,TRBJ2-5,NA,TRBV2,CASSDGAGETQYF,TGTGCCAGCAGTGATGGAGCTGGAGAGACCCAGTACTTC